These 27 T cell receptor beta chains share one sample of origin, sequenced in a study of Ad26.COV2.S vaccination and SARS-CoV-2 variants. As to treatment: about 20 received Ad26.COV2.S at low or high dose, single or two shots; 5 received placebo; per-sample allocation not given. Sampling took place 63 days after the first vaccine or placebo injection. The method was immunoSEQ multiplex PCR; TCRdb's version includes in-frame clones alone and lacks a portion of them. The sample yields around 300,000 clones, 90% seen once. Specimen: peripheral blood, collected in a trial of Ad26.COV2.S vaccine versus placebo. The receptors originated from a person aged 18-60 years who received the Ad26.COV2.S COVID-19 vaccine or a placebo.

The chain joins TRBV28 to TRBJ1-3, with a weak D call TRBD1 (5 bases). This CDR3 comprises 16 residues. Germline CDR1 MDHEN, CDR2 SYDVKM. V dropped 6 bases and J dropped 7 bases, with 22 bases sitting between them. Here the CDR3 reads CASSMGPLDNVNTIYF. CDR3 DNA sequence: TGTGCCAGCAGCATGGGGCCCCTCGACAATGTCAACACCATATATTTT.

The chain carries TRBV5-1 and TRBJ2-7; perhaps TRBD2 as D (6 bases). The CDR3 is 15 residues long. CDR1 and CDR2 (germline): SGHRS, YFSETQ. V was shortened by 1 base and J by 4 bases, with 15 bases between the two germline ends. CDR3 residues: CASSLSTGREYEQYF. CDR3 nucleotides: TGCGCCAGCAGCTTGAGCACGGGACGGGAGTACGAGCAGTACTTC.

The chain has TRBV24-1 and TRBJ2-1; perhaps TRBD2 as D (5 bases). The CDR3 spans 15 residues. Germline lookup yields CDR1 KGHDR and CDR2 SFDVKD. V lost 4 bases, J lost 7 bases, and 16 bases lay in between. The chain's CDR3 is CATSDPTGVGNEQFF. The CDR3 DNA sequence: TGTGCCACCAGTGACCCAACCGGGGTTGGGAATGAGCAGTTCTTC.

The chain joins TRBV28 to TRBJ1-2; 11 bases fit TRBD1. CDR3 size: 16 residues. CDR1 is MDHEN and CDR2 is SYDVKM in the germline V gene. V shed 5 bases and J 6 bases; nucleotides not matched to a gene: 11. CDR3 DNA: TGTGCCAGCAGTACCGGACAGGGGGCGGTCTTGGATGGCTACACCTTC. Amino acids: CASSTGQGAVLDGYTF.

The chain couples TRBV12-3 or TRBV12-4 to TRBJ1-1; tentative D call: TRBD1 (6 bases). The germline V and J ends were trimmed by 8 bases and 3 bases, with 10 bases remaining between them. The CDR3 contains 12 residues. CDR3 region: CASRRGDTEAFF. CDR3 in DNA: TGTGCCAGCCGGAGGGGGGACACTGAAGCTTTCTTT.

The table lists this clone with a count of one. The genes are TRBV5-6 and TRBJ2-1, with D possibly being TRBD2 (5 bases). The length of the CDR3 is 15 residues. Trimming pared 4 bases from V and 6 bases from J, leaving 17 bases between. Per germline, CDR1 SGHDT and CDR2 YYEEEE. This CDR3 reads CASSRKRVVGNEQFF. The CDR3 DNA is TGTGCCAGCAGCCGAAAGAGGGTAGTGGGCAATGAGCAGTTCTTC.

This chain joins TRBV7-2 and TRBJ2-7; no definite D call. The CDR3 runs 11 residues. CDR1 is SGHTA and CDR2 is FQGNSA in the germline V gene. With 5 bases removed from V and 7 bases from J, the gap between germline ends came to 9 bases. Here the CDR3 reads CASSPKREQYV. CDR3 DNA: TGTGCCAGCAGCCCCAAAAGGGAGCAGTACGTC.

The chain combines TRBV30 with TRBJ2-3; D might be TRBD2 (5 bases). The germline V and J ends were trimmed by 2 bases and 5 bases, with 11 bases remaining between them. Per germline, CDR1 GTSNPN and CDR2 SVGIG (reference sequence). The CDR3 has 13 amino acids. CDR3 residues: CAWSSWTGDTQYF. CDR3 coding DNA: TGTGCCTGGAGTTCTTGGACTGGAGATACGCAGTATTTT.

The chain joins TRBV29-1 to TRBJ2-5; TRBD2 agrees at 9 bases. J lost 2 bases, V lost 4 bases, and 8 bases had no gene match. This CDR3 comprises 15 residues. Germline V gives CDR1 SQVTM, CDR2 ANQGSEA. The CDR3 spells CSVVIAGDNQETQYF. The CDR3 nucleotides are TGCAGCGTTGTTATAGCGGGGGATAATCAAGAGACCCAGTACTTC.

V and J are TRBV5-6 and TRBJ2-5; possible D gene TRBD2, 7 bases. V lost 6 bases and J 5 bases, leaving 17 bases between the germline ends. Germline V gene lookup returns CDR1 SGHDT and CDR2 YYEEEE. The CDR3 is 14 amino acids. The CDR3, as DNA: TGTGCCAGCATCCTTGGGGGGGCAGGCGAGACCCAGTACTTC. Encoded protein: CASILGGAGETQYF.

The gene calls are TRBV5-8 and TRBJ2-5; TRBD1 might be the D (6 bases). The germline V gene has CDR1 SGHTS and CDR2 YDEGEE. CDR3 length: 14 amino acids. Trimming stripped 3 bases from V and 2 bases from J, with 11 bases between. The chain's CDR3 is CASSYGTRQETQYF. The CDR3 bases are TGTGCCAGCAGCTACGGGACAAGGCAAGAGACCCAGTACTTC.

The chain combines TRBV7-8 with TRBJ2-3, with D perhaps matching TRBD2 (5 bases). The CDR3 covers 18 residues. The germline V gene encodes CDR1 SGHVS and CDR2 FQNEAQ. Trimming left V 5 bases short and J 0 bases short, with 21 bases between. CDR3 coding DNA: TGTGCCAGCAGCCACCCTCGGGTGGACTCTCCTAGCACAGATACGCAGTATTTT. Its translation: CASSHPRVDSPSTDTQYF. Based on the CDR3 plus reference TRBV7-8 and TRBJ2-3, the full variable domain is GAGVSQSPRYKVAKRGQDVALRCDPISGHVSLFWYQQALGQGPEFLTYFQNEAQLDKSGLPSDRFFAERPEGSVSTLKIQRTQQEDSAVYLCASSHPRVDSPSTDTQYFGPGTRLTVL.

This chain connects TRBV5-1 to TRBJ1-3; D not resolved. The CDR3 has 14 residues. Trimming cost V 1 base and J 4 bases, with 9 bases left between them. Per the germline V gene, CDR1 is SGHRS and CDR2 is YFSETQ. The chain's CDR3 is CASSLTGYGNTIYF. DNA of the CDR3: TGCGCCAGCAGCTTGACGGGGTACGGAAACACCATATATTTT.

The V gene is TRBV5-6, the J gene TRBJ1-2; D is uncertain. Germline V gives CDR1 SGHDT, CDR2 YYEEEE. The ends were cut back, 2 bases at V and 0 bases at J, with 11 bases in the middle. The CDR3 has 15 amino acids. The CDR3 sequence: CASSFREVTNYGYTF. In DNA, the CDR3 is TGTGCCAGCAGCTTTAGGGAAGTTACTAACTATGGCTACACCTTC.

CDR3 sequence: CASSERGQGNEKLFF. CDR3 sequence (DNA): TGTGCCAGCAGCGAAAGGGGACAGGGCAATGAAAAACTGTTTTTT. The V call is TRBV7-9, the J call TRBJ1-4; 9 nucleotides line up with TRBD1. Germline V gene sequence: CDR1 SEHNR, CDR2 FQNEAQ (reference sequence). The CDR3 length is 15 residues. The trim removed 5 bases at V and 5 bases at J, leaving 6 bases unmatched. Together with reference TRBV7-9 and TRBJ1-4, the CDR3 gives the full variable domain: DTGVSQNPRHKITKRGQNVTFRCDPISEHNRLYWYRQTLGQGPEFLTYFQNEAQLEKSRLLSDRFSAERPKGSFSTLEIQRTEQGDSAMYLCASSERGQGNEKLFFGSGTQLSVL.

This clone was counted a single time. This rearrangement joins TRBV4-3 to TRBJ1-2, with D possibly TRBD1 on 6 matching bases. V was trimmed by 2 bases and J by 5 bases, leaving 18 bases between them. The CDR3 runs to 16 residues. The V gene's germline CDR1 is LGHNA and CDR2 YSLEER. The DNA for the CDR3 is TGCGCCAGCAGCCAAACTAACAGGGTCCTAGGGTATGGCTACACCTTC. Encoded protein: CASSQTNRVLGYGYTF.

The chain uses TRBV24-1 and TRBJ2-2; 10 bases agree with TRBD1. The ends lost 4 bases at V and 5 bases at J; junction bases unmatched: 12. Germline V lookup: CDR1 KGHDR, CDR2 SFDVKD. This CDR3 contains 18 residues. CDR3 DNA: TGTGCCACCAGTGACTTACCGGGACAGGGGACGGGGACCGGGGAGCTGTTTTTT. Translating gives CATSDLPGQGTGTGELFF.

The chain combines TRBV12-3 or TRBV12-4 with TRBJ1-2, with 7 bases identical to TRBD1. This CDR3 comprises 13 residues. Trimming at V came to 6 bases and at J to 4 bases, leaving 5 bases not matched to a gene. DNA for the CDR3: TGTGCCAGCAGGGAAGGACAGGTCTATGGCTACACCTTC. Protein: CASREGQVYGYTF.

V usage is TRBV6-2 or TRBV6-3 and J usage is TRBJ2-7; 11 nucleotides match TRBD2. CDR1 and CDR2 (germline): MNHEY, SVGEGT. The trim removed 5 bases at V and 3 bases at J, leaving 3 bases unmatched. The CDR3 covers 14 residues. This CDR3 reads CASSRLAGRYEQYV. In DNA, the CDR3 is TGTGCCAGCAGTCGACTAGCGGGACGCTACGAGCAGTACGTC.

The chain carries TRBV7-6 and TRBJ2-7, with 12 bases aligning to TRBD2. With V trimmed by 1 base and J by 3 bases, 1 base remained unmatched. This CDR3 is 15 amino acids long. Germline CDR1 SGHVS, CDR2 FNYEAQ. CDR3 sequence: CASSLGTSGNYEQYV. In nucleotides, the CDR3 is TGTGCCAGCAGCTTAGGGACTAGCGGGAACTACGAGCAGTACGTC.

This clone was counted once. The rearrangement links TRBV4-3 to TRBJ1-5; D ambiguous. The CDR3 runs to 15 residues. Per the germline V gene, CDR1 is LGHNA and CDR2 is YSLEER. V was clipped by 0 bases and J by 3 bases, with 9 bases between them. The CDR3 is CASSQERLFNQPQHF. The DNA of the CDR3 is TGCGCCAGCAGCCAAGAGAGGCTGTTCAATCAGCCCCAGCATTTT.

The chain joins TRBV4-1 to TRBJ1-1, with D perhaps TRBD1 (5 bases). CDR3 length: 17 amino acids. Germline-derived CDR1 and CDR2 are MGHRA and YSYEKL. V was trimmed by 0 bases and J by 1 base, leaving 15 bases between them. The CDR3 is CASSQERHRDGNTEAFF. The CDR3 DNA reads TGCGCCAGCAGCCAAGAACGTCACCGGGACGGGAACACTGAAGCTTTCTTT.

The V call is TRBV18, the J call TRBJ1-2; D remains ambiguous. CDR3 length: 13 residues. Trimming removed 3 bases at V and 5 bases at J, with 10 bases between. CDR1 is KGHSH and CDR2 is LQKENI in the germline V gene. The CDR3 loop reads CASSPSEYYGYTF. The CDR3 nucleotides are TGTGCCAGCTCACCGTCCGAGTATTATGGCTACACCTTC.

The CDR3, as DNA: TGTGCCAGCTCACCGGGCAGGGAGGGGTCACCCCTCCACTTT. Amino acid sequence: CASSPGREGSPLHF. V is TRBV18 and J is TRBJ1-6, with D tentatively TRBD1 (5 bases). Germline V CDR1 and CDR2: KGHSH, LQKENI. The CDR3 spans 14 residues. V lost 3 bases and J 10 bases, leaving 13 bases between the germline ends.

This chain uses TRBV29-1 with TRBJ1-1, with no clear D. With 2 bases removed from V and 3 bases from J, the gap between germline ends came to 7 bases. CDR1 is SQVTM and CDR2 is ANQGSEA in the germline V gene. The CDR3 consists of 12 residues. The chain's CDR3 is CSVEWRDTEAFF. In nucleotides, the CDR3 is TGCAGCGTTGAATGGAGGGACACTGAAGCTTTCTTT.

The chain uses TRBV5-1 and TRBJ1-2; D might be TRBD1 (5 bases). Trimming removed 1 base from V and 3 bases from J, with 16 bases in between. This CDR3 contains 16 residues. In germline, CDR1 is SGHRS, CDR2 YFSETQ. The CDR3 nucleotides read TGCGCCAGCAGCTTGAGAAGGGAGGGGAGCGACTATGGCTACACCTTC. It yields the protein CASSLRREGSDYGYTF.

The chain carries TRBV7-8 and TRBJ1-1; TRBD1 matches at 7 bases. Germline V gene data show CDR1 as SGHVS and CDR2 as FQNEAQ. The CDR3 is 15 amino acids. With V trimmed by 5 bases and J by 3 bases, 9 bases remained unmatched. The DNA for the CDR3 is TGTGCCAGCAGCCGACGGACAGGTCCAGACACTGAAGCTTTCTTT. It codes for CASSRRTGPDTEAFF. Drawing the rest from reference TRBV7-8 and TRBJ1-1, the complete variable domain is GAGVSQSPRYKVAKRGQDVALRCDPISGHVSLFWYQQALGQGPEFLTYFQNEAQLDKSGLPSDRFFAERPEGSVSTLKIQRTQQEDSAVYLCASSRRTGPDTEAFFGQGTRLTVV.